Sequencing of this T cell receptor (beta chain) was carried out in a study of T cells in Graves' hyperthyroidism and ophthalmopathy. Study-level results: Ophthalmopathy was identified by the model a median 6.5 months ahead of onset.

Germline values: CDR1 SGHTA, CDR2 FQGNSA. Trimming pared 1 base from V and 6 bases from J, leaving 15 bases between. This CDR3 has 15 residues. The TCR beta CDR3 regions underwent amplification using RNA transcripts as the source. A first-round RT-PCR of the TCR CDR3 used the HTBI primer set. TCRdb processed the multiplex PCR reads anew with MiXCR; each CDR3 protein has one entry. The repertoire consists of hundreds of thousands of distinct CDR3 sequences, with under 15% occurring once and the leading ten covering 3.5% to 4.5%. Uncontrolled infections, other autoimmune diseases, pregnancy or lactation led to exclusion of patients. This clonotype showed up many times. Its antigen is unknown.

The material sequenced was blood. This sequence originates from a woman aged 40 to 50 with Graves' ophthalmopathy. This sequence joins TRBV7-2 and TRBJ1-1; D is ambiguous. The CDR3 protein is CASSLGLGAAAEAFF. Here the CDR3 DNA reads TGTGCCAGCAGCTTAGGTCTAGGAGCGGCGGCTGAAGCTTTCTTT.